The 20 T cell receptor beta chains in this list originate from one sample, sequenced in a study of blood T cell repertoires in COVID-19. Sequenced by immunoSEQ multiplex PCR; TCRdb stores in-frame clones only, minus some. The sample has 200,000 to 250,000 clones, about 90% seen once. Sequenced: peripheral blood. All receptors derive from a woman aged 55-69 years with acute or convalescent COVID-19.

V is TRBV5-1 and J is TRBJ1-1; weak D call: TRBD1 (6 bases). V was trimmed by 4 bases and J by 1 base, leaving 14 bases between them. This CDR3 region has 15 residues. In germline, CDR1 is SGHRS, CDR2 YFSETQ. The CDR3: CASSPSTGANTEAFF. The CDR3 DNA reads as TGCGCCAGCAGCCCATCGACAGGTGCGAACACTGAAGCTTTCTTT.

This clone was counted once. The CDR3 DNA sequence: TGTGCCAGCAGTGACAGGTCGGTGGTGAAAAAACTGTTTTTT. This gives the protein CASSDRSVVKKLFF. The V gene is TRBV27, the J gene TRBJ1-4; possibly TRBD1 for D (6 bases). Germline V gene lookup returns CDR1 MNHEY and CDR2 SMNVEV (reference sequence). V lost 5 bases and J 9 bases, leaving 16 bases between the germline ends. The CDR3 length is 14 residues.

This clone was found once. The rearrangement joins TRBV13 to TRBJ2-1, with a tentative D call TRBD2 (5 bases). This CDR3 is 13 amino acids long. The germline V and J ends were trimmed by 4 bases and 10 bases, with 14 bases remaining between them. Germline CDR1 PRHDT, CDR2 FYEKMQ (reference sequence). The chain's CDR3 is CASSSWIGVEQFF. CDR3 bases: TGTGCCAGCAGCTCCTGGATCGGGGTGGAGCAGTTCTTC.

This chain connects TRBV5-4 to TRBJ2-1; 10 positions agree with TRBD1. This CDR3 has 15 amino acids. Per germline, CDR1 SGHNT and CDR2 YYREEE (reference sequence). Losses at the gene ends were 3 bases for V and 4 bases for J; bases not matched to a gene: 4. Written as DNA, the CDR3 is TGTGCCAGCAGCTGGGACAGGGGAAGTTACAATGAGCAGTTCTTC. It translates to CASSWDRGSYNEQFF.

J is TRBJ1-2 and V is TRBV7-9; 7 bases align to TRBD1. From germline, CDR1 is SEHNR and CDR2 FQNEAQ (reference sequence). V lost 6 bases to trimming and J lost 6 bases; unmatched junction nucleotides: 7. The CDR3 contains 13 residues. CDR3 residues: CASSLQGWDGYTF. The CDR3 DNA sequence: TGTGCCAGCAGTTTACAGGGGTGGGATGGCTACACCTTC.

CDR3: CASSQQASNQPQHF. For the CDR3, the DNA is TGTGCCAGCTCACAACAGGCTAGCAATCAGCCCCAGCATTTT. V and J are TRBV18 and TRBJ1-5; TRBD1 might be the D (5 bases). Germline V gene lookup returns CDR1 KGHSH and CDR2 LQKENI. The CDR3 extends over 14 amino acids. Trimming removed 4 bases at V and 0 bases at J, with 7 bases between. Drawing the rest from reference TRBV18 and TRBJ1-5, the complete variable domain is NAGVMQNPRHLVRRRGQEARLRCSPMKGHSHVYWYRQLPEEGLKFMVYLQKENIIDESGMPKERFSAEFPKEGPSILRIQQVVRGDSAAYFCASSQQASNQPQHFGDGTRLSIL.

The chain is built from TRBV6-6 and TRBJ1-6; D not certain. Trimming removed 10 bases from V and 7 bases from J, with 20 bases in between. This CDR3 has 15 residues. Germline V gene sequence: CDR1 MNHNY, CDR2 SVGAGI (reference sequence). The CDR3, as DNA: TGTGCCATAGCGAGCACGATATTGCAAAATTCACCCCTCCACTTT. This gives the protein CAIASTILQNSPLHF.

This chain's CDR3 is CASMPGGYNSPLHF. The CDR3 DNA reads as TGTGCCAGCATGCCGGGGGGTTATAATTCACCCCTCCACTTT. V gene TRBV27 combines with J gene TRBJ1-6, with D possibly matching TRBD1 (5 bases). Between the trimmed V and J ends, which lost 7 bases and 4 bases, there was a span of 11 bases. Germline V gene data show CDR1 as MNHEY and CDR2 as SMNVEV (reference sequence). The CDR3 runs to 14 residues.

The table lists this clone with a count of one. The V and J genes are TRBV5-8 and TRBJ1-5; TRBD1 matches at 7 bases. CDR3 size: 18 residues. V lost 3 bases, J lost 1 base, and 13 bases stayed unmatched. Germline V gene sequence: CDR1 SGHTS, CDR2 YDEGEE. The CDR3, as DNA: TGTGCCAGCAGCTCTAACAGGGGACGGGCTGGGAGCAATCAGCCCCAGCATTTT. It specifies CASSSNRGRAGSNQPQHF.

The chain carries TRBV11-2 and TRBJ2-3; 7 positions match TRBD1. The CDR3 spans 13 residues. Germline V lookup: CDR1 SGHAT, CDR2 FQNNGV. The J segment lost 9 bases and the V segment lost 3 bases, leaving 6 bases of the junction unmatched. The CDR3 DNA is TGTGCCAGCAGCTTTCAACAGGGGTTAACGCAGTATTTT. This sequence encodes CASSFQQGLTQYF.

The chain has TRBV13 and TRBJ2-5; TRBD2 matches 10 bases. V was clipped by 6 bases and J by 2 bases; unmatched bases: 9. Germline assignment: CDR1 PRHDT and CDR2 FYEKMQ (reference sequence). CDR3 length equals 16 residues. This chain's CDR3 is CASSSLLAGDQETQYF. DNA for the CDR3: TGTGCCAGCAGTTCTCTCCTAGCGGGGGATCAAGAGACCCAGTACTTC.

J is TRBJ2-1 and V is TRBV7-2; TRBD1 agrees at 7 bases. V was clipped by 4 bases and J by 2 bases; unmatched bases: 8. The V gene's germline CDR1 is SGHTA and CDR2 FQGNSA. The CDR3 contains 16 residues. The CDR3 bases are TGTGCCAGCAGCTCCCTCGACAGGGTTGCCTACAATGAGCAGTTCTTC. Translated, it gives CASSSLDRVAYNEQFF. Combining the CDR3 with reference TRBV7-2 and TRBJ2-1 gives the whole variable domain GAGVSQSPSNKVTEKGKDVELRCDPISGHTALYWYRQSLGQGLEFLIYFQGNSAPDKSGLPSDRFSAERTGGSVSTLTIQRTQQEDSAVYLCASSSLDRVAYNEQFFGPGTRLTVL.

The gene calls are TRBV11-3 and TRBJ2-5; 7 nucleotides line up with TRBD1. The CDR3 runs to 13 residues. The junction had 3 bases not matched to a gene; V was cut back by 5 bases and J by 3 bases. Germline assignment: CDR1 SGHNT and CDR2 YENEEA. CDR3: CASSHGTEETQYF. The CDR3 DNA sequence: TGTGCCAGCAGCCACGGGACAGAAGAGACCCAGTACTTC.

The chain employs TRBV18 and TRBJ1-4; 7 bases line up with TRBD1. The germline V gene encodes CDR1 KGHSH and CDR2 LQKENI. V lost 6 bases to trimming and J lost 0 bases; unmatched junction nucleotides: 10. There are 17 residues in the CDR3. Here the CDR3 DNA reads TGTGCCAGCTCCCAGGGACAGCCCAAGGCAACTAATGAAAAACTGTTTTTT. This translates into CASSQGQPKATNEKLFF. Full variable domain (outside the CDR3, taken from reference TRBV18 and TRBJ1-4): NAGVMQNPRHLVRRRGQEARLRCSPMKGHSHVYWYRQLPEEGLKFMVYLQKENIIDESGMPKERFSAEFPKEGPSILRIQQVVRGDSAAYFCASSQGQPKATNEKLFFGSGTQLSVL.

This clone came up a few times. This chain joins TRBV19 and TRBJ2-4; the D gene is possibly TRBD2 (5 bases). Deletions cut 7 bases from V and 6 bases from J, with 16 bases between. This CDR3 has 14 residues. Germline loops: CDR1 LNHDA, CDR2 SQIVND (reference sequence). The DNA of the CDR3 is TGTGCCAGTAAGGAGGCGGGCTTTTTAAACATTCAGTACTTC. Its protein is CASKEAGFLNIQYF. The variable domain in full, with the rest retrieved from reference TRBV19 and TRBJ2-4, is DGGITQSPKYLFRKEGQNVTLSCEQNLNHDAMYWYRQDPGQGLRLIYYSQIVNDFQKGDIAEGYSVSREKKESFPLTVTSAQKNPTAFYLCASKEAGFLNIQYFGAGTRLSVL.

The chain uses TRBV6-6 and TRBJ2-1, with 9 bases lining up with TRBD2. V was pared by 5 bases and J by 5 bases, with 7 bases of the junction left unmatched. The CDR3 totals 15 residues. In germline, CDR1 is MNHNY, CDR2 SVGAGI (reference sequence). CDR3 sequence (DNA): TGTGCCAGCAGTCAGGGACTAGCTCCGAACAATGAGCAGTTCTTC. This encodes CASSQGLAPNNEQFF.

This chain joins TRBV10-3 and TRBJ2-6; TRBD1 might be the D (6 bases). The CDR3 contains 17 residues. The V end lost 5 bases, the J end lost 0 bases, and 14 bases lay between the germline ends. Germline V gene sequence: CDR1 ENHRY, CDR2 SYGVKD. The CDR3 DNA sequence: TGTGCCATCAGTAACCCAGGGGTGCACTCTGGGGCCAACGTCCTGACTTTC. Its translation is CAISNPGVHSGANVLTF.

In its sample, this clone was seen a few times. The chain is built from TRBV6-5 and TRBJ2-1; 8 bases are shared with TRBD2. CDR1 is MNHEY, CDR2 SVGAGI, per germline. V lost 2 bases to trimming and J lost 5 bases; unmatched junction nucleotides: 5. The CDR3 loop spans 15 amino acids. As DNA, the CDR3 is TGTGCCAGCAGTTACGCGGGGGGCTTAAACAATGAGCAGTTCTTC. Translating gives CASSYAGGLNNEQFF.

The CDR3 region is CASSIEGARIYGYTF. DNA of the CDR3: TGTGCCAGTTCTATAGAGGGGGCGCGGATCTATGGCTACACCTTC. The J gene is TRBJ1-2, the V gene TRBV19, with TRBD1 matching over 7 bases. V was pared by 8 bases and J by 4 bases, with 13 bases of the junction left unmatched. This CDR3 contains 15 residues. Germline V gives CDR1 LNHDA, CDR2 SQIVND (reference sequence).

The rearrangement uses TRBV30 and TRBJ2-7; maybe TRBD1 (5 bases). Germline V gene lookup returns CDR1 GTSNPN and CDR2 SVGIG (reference sequence). The CDR3 contains 12 residues. V gave up 1 base and J gave up 5 bases, with 9 bases separating them. The chain's CDR3 is CAWSAGFDEQYF. The CDR3 bases are TGTGCCTGGAGTGCAGGGTTCGACGAGCAGTACTTC.